The entry that follows covers one T cell receptor (beta chain) sequence. The antigen remains unidentified. The length of the CDR3 is 15 residues. V was pared by 3 bases and J by 15 bases, with 16 bases of the junction left unmatched. From germline, CDR1 is SEHNR and CDR2 FQNEAQ (reference sequence). In the sorted-subset replicate PCRs, about 200 ng DNA, 25,000 to 30,000 T cell genomes, was used. Here immunoSEQ multiplex PCR was the method, and the copy in TCRdb shows in-frame clones only, minus some. The sample consists of 1.4 million to 1.5 million clones, roughly 95% of them appearing once. The sample is drawn from a study of shared clonotypes between healthy human individuals. Findings of the study overall: Generally, estimated richness proved larger in naive subsets than it did in memory subsets.

The clonotype originates from a man aged 25-45 years in good health. The specimen sequenced was naive CD4+ T cells sorted from blood. Subset denoted: CD45RA+ positively selected. The chain couples TRBV7-9 to TRBJ2-1, with 8 positions matching TRBD1. In DNA, the CDR3 is TGTGCCAGCAGCTTCCGGGACAGGCAGGCCTACGGTCCGTTCTTC. It encodes CASSFRDRQAYGPFF.